This TCR beta chain was recorded in a study of blood T cell repertoires in COVID-19. Study in general: The samples span acute and convalescent COVID-19 from the United States, Italy and Spain. The analysed material was cDNA or gDNA that came from T cells, B-cell-depleted T cells, or PBMCs.

Those enrolled in Seattle joined during active infection and were followed longitudinally afterward. Produced via immunoSEQ multiplex PCR; TCRdb's table is partial and in-frame only. The data contain under 250,000 clones, approximately 90% of them singletons. The sample consisted of peripheral blood. This TCR derives from a man aged 60-69 years with COVID-19, enrolled during active disease.

The CDR3 nucleotides read TGTGCCAGCAGCCAGCAGGGACTCAATAATGAAAAACTGTTTTTT. It encodes CASSQQGLNNEKLFF. V and J are TRBV7-8 and TRBJ1-4; perhaps TRBD1 as D (5 bases). Germline V gives CDR1 SGHVS, CDR2 FQNEAQ. V lost 5 bases and J 4 bases, leaving 14 bases between the germline ends. The CDR3 extends over 15 amino acids.